The clone carrying this T cell receptor delta chain has just a few counts. With 0 bases clipped from V and 3 bases from J, the junction kept 4 bases outside the gene matches. From germline, CDR1 is GEAIGNYY and CDR2 EKD. The CDR3 runs 17 residues. TCRdb processed the reads again with the CATT caller. The table has about 9,200 delta-chain clones, 20% to 25% seen once. This record belongs to a study of gamma-delta chains in newborns, infants, children. Study in general: Microbial exposure reportedly drives polyclonal innate γδ T cell expansion after birth.

This sequence was found in a child who was a newborn, infant or young child, either healthy, febrile or measles-vaccinated (not recorded which). V and J are TRDV2 and TRDJ3; 7 nucleotides match TRDD3. Sequenced sample: blood. The CDR3 region has the DNA TGTGCCTGTGACACCGTTACTGGGGACTGGGACACCCGACAGATGTTTTTC. The encoded protein is CACDTVTGDWDTRQMFF.